The rows below give T cell receptor beta chains drawn from one sample of a study of human T cells and chemical hapten exposure. From the 5' RACE reads, TCRdb called clonotypes with MiXCR, one entry per CDR3 protein. The table shows around 100,000 distinct CDR3 sequences, with around a fifth occurring only once. These receptors were obtained from a human donor in good health. The CDR3 runs from the conserved cysteine through the conserved F or W. A D gene is named only where the DNA matches it firmly. Where a row states a size, it is once, few, many or the class of an expanded clone; other rows omit it.

CDR3 DNA: TGTGCCAGCACTCGGGACAGGCCCCGGGAGCAGTACTTC; CDR3 protein: CASTRDRPREQYF; D gene: TRBD1; V gene: TRBV6-2/TRBV6-3; J gene: TRBJ2-7; clone size: few
CDR3 DNA: TGCGCCAGCAGCTTGGGGGAATACAGGGGGAGGACTGAAGCTTTCTTT; CDR3 protein: CASSLGEYRGRTEAFF; D gene: TRBD1; V gene: TRBV5-1; J gene: TRBJ1-1; clone size: few
CDR3 DNA: TGTGCCAGCAGTTTAGGGGTCGGAGGCACTGAAGCTTTCTTT; CDR3 protein: CASSLGVGGTEAFF; D gene: NA; V gene: TRBV28; J gene: TRBJ1-1; clone size: NA
CDR3 DNA: TGTGCCAGCAGTCTTCTCGGAATTGGCGGGAGGGCCCCCTACAATGAGCAGTTCTTC; CDR3 protein: CASSLLGIGGRAPYNEQFF; D gene: TRBD2; V gene: TRBV12-3/TRBV12-4; J gene: TRBJ2-1; clone size: few
CDR3 DNA: TGCAGTGCTAGTCCCAGCAACGTCTACGAGCAGTACTTC; CDR3 protein: CSASPSNVYEQYF; D gene: NA; V gene: TRBV20-1; J gene: TRBJ2-7; clone size: NA
CDR3 DNA: TGCAGTGCTAGAATGGGATTGGGGGGAGGCCCGACAGATACGCAGTATTTT; CDR3 protein: CSARMGLGGGPTDTQYF; D gene: NA; V gene: TRBV20-1; J gene: TRBJ2-3; clone size: NA
CDR3 DNA: TGTGCCAGCAGCCCCGGGGGTCAGGGGAACACTGAAGCTTTCTTT; CDR3 protein: CASSPGGQGNTEAFF; D gene: NA; V gene: TRBV7-8; J gene: TRBJ1-1; clone size: many
CDR3 DNA: TGTGCCAGCTACTTGGATGATTACAATGAGCAGTTCTTC; CDR3 protein: CASYLDDYNEQFF; D gene: NA; V gene: TRBV6-6; J gene: TRBJ2-1; clone size: few
CDR3 DNA: TGTGCCAGCAGTTTCCCCTCCGGGACAGTCGTTGAAAAACTGTTTTTT; CDR3 protein: CASSFPSGTVVEKLFF; D gene: TRBD1; V gene: TRBV12-3/TRBV12-4; J gene: TRBJ1-4; clone size: NA
CDR3 DNA: TGTGCCAGCAGTGAAGCAAGAAAGGGTTCAGGGCAGTTCTTC; CDR3 protein: CASSEARKGSGQFF; D gene: NA; V gene: TRBV6-1; J gene: TRBJ2-1; clone size: NA
CDR3 DNA: TGTGCCAGCAGTCTCCGACTCAACGAGCAGTACTTC; CDR3 protein: CASSLRLNEQYF; D gene: NA; V gene: TRBV28; J gene: TRBJ2-7; clone size: once
CDR3 DNA: TGCAGTGCCTCGTTGTACCAAGAGACCCAGTACTTC; CDR3 protein: CSASLYQETQYF; D gene: NA; V gene: TRBV20-1; J gene: TRBJ2-5; clone size: few
CDR3 DNA: TGTGCCAGCAGCCCCGTCCGGGGGACCCGAGAAAAACTGTTTTTT; CDR3 protein: CASSPVRGTREKLFF; D gene: NA; V gene: TRBV11-2; J gene: TRBJ1-4; clone size: NA
CDR3 DNA: TGCAGTGCTCCCCGGACTAGCGGTTCGGAGACCCAGTACTTC; CDR3 protein: CSAPRTSGSETQYF; D gene: TRBD2; V gene: TRBV20-1; J gene: TRBJ2-5; clone size: NA
CDR3 DNA: TGTGCCAGCAGCGGGGACAGGTTCTACGAGCAGTACTTC; CDR3 protein: CASSGDRFYEQYF; D gene: TRBD1; V gene: TRBV25-1; J gene: TRBJ2-7; clone size: NA
CDR3 DNA: TGTGCCTGGAACCGTAGGGCAAATCAGCCCCAGCATTTT; CDR3 protein: CAWNRRANQPQHF; D gene: NA; V gene: TRBV30; J gene: TRBJ1-5; clone size: once
CDR3 DNA: TGCGCCAGCAGCTCCGCGGGCGTGCGGTACACAGATACGCAGTATTTT; CDR3 protein: CASSSAGVRYTDTQYF; D gene: NA; V gene: TRBV5-1; J gene: TRBJ2-3; clone size: few
CDR3 DNA: TGCAGTGGAAGGTCCGGGACAGAGACAGATACGCAGTATTTT; CDR3 protein: CSGRSGTETDTQYF; D gene: TRBD1; V gene: TRBV20-1; J gene: TRBJ2-3; clone size: NA
CDR3 DNA: TGTGCCGGCAGTCCCGGGACTAGCGGGAGGGGTTCCTACAATGAGCAGTTCTTC; CDR3 protein: CAGSPGTSGRGSYNEQFF; D gene: TRBD2; V gene: TRBV12-3/TRBV12-4; J gene: TRBJ2-1; clone size: NA
CDR3 DNA: TGCGCCAGCAGACCGACTGACAGGGCCCCCTACGAGCAGTACTTC; CDR3 protein: CASRPTDRAPYEQYF; D gene: TRBD1; V gene: TRBV5-1; J gene: TRBJ2-7; clone size: few
CDR3 DNA: TGTGCCAGCAGCAGGGGACTAGCGTTGAGCACAGATACGCAGTATTTT; CDR3 protein: CASSRGLALSTDTQYF; D gene: TRBD2; V gene: TRBV7-8; J gene: TRBJ2-3; clone size: NA
CDR3 DNA: TGTGCCAGCAGCCCCCAGGGGGGGCTGTCGTACTTC; CDR3 protein: CASSPQGGLSYF; D gene: NA; V gene: TRBV11-2; J gene: TRBJ2-7; clone size: NA
CDR3 DNA: TGTGCCAGCAGCCAAGATTGGAGAGGGGCACTTCAGCCCCAGCATTTT; CDR3 protein: CASSQDWRGALQPQHF; D gene: NA; V gene: TRBV4-2; J gene: TRBJ1-5; clone size: NA
CDR3 DNA: TGTGCCAGCAGCCCGAGTTACAGGTTGTGGGCTTTCTTT; CDR3 protein: CASSPSYRLWAFF; D gene: NA; V gene: TRBV11-2; J gene: TRBJ1-1; clone size: NA
CDR3 DNA: TGTGCCATCAGTGAGTCGACGTCTCGCAGCAATGAGCAGTTCTTC; CDR3 protein: CAISESTSRSNEQFF; D gene: NA; V gene: TRBV10-3; J gene: TRBJ2-1; clone size: few
CDR3 DNA: TGCGCCAGCAGCCAAGAGGCGACGGGGCTAGCCAAAAACATTCAGTACTTC; CDR3 protein: CASSQEATGLAKNIQYF; D gene: NA; V gene: TRBV4-1; J gene: TRBJ2-4; clone size: NA
CDR3 DNA: TGTGCCAGCTCACCGACAACAGGGTTAAGTCCAACAGATACGCAGTATTTT; CDR3 protein: CASSPTTGLSPTDTQYF; D gene: NA; V gene: TRBV18; J gene: TRBJ2-3; clone size: NA
CDR3 DNA: TGTGCCAGCAGTTTTGGGGGTACCTATGGCTACACCTTC; CDR3 protein: CASSFGGTYGYTF; D gene: NA; V gene: TRBV27; J gene: TRBJ1-2; clone size: few
CDR3 DNA: TGCAGTGCTAGAGGGGGGAGAGCTGAAGCTTTCTTT; CDR3 protein: CSARGGRAEAFF; D gene: NA; V gene: TRBV20-1; J gene: TRBJ1-1; clone size: NA